This T cell receptor (beta chain) emerged from a study of cytomegalovirus exposure and HLA in healthy donors. This clone appeared a single time. What it recognizes is unknown. Mismatch with germline at one junction end may stem from a read error. This PCR relied on a set of 60 Vbeta primers and 13 Jbeta primers. TCRdb's table, derived via immunoSEQ multiplex PCR, lists solely in-frame clones and lacks some. This repertoire shows more than 100,000 clones, nearly 65% found once; its top ten account for 9% to 10%. CDR1 SSHAT and CDR2 FNYEAQ come from the germline V gene (reference sequence). CDR3 size: 14 residues. Study-level results: A likely sequencing artifact accounted for one observed cluster of highly shared sequence variants. There were three CMV-associated chains whose specificity for CMV antigens was confirmed in vitro.

The J gene is TRBJ2-7, the V gene TRBV7-7, with D maybe TRBD2 (5 bases). The receptor's source is a man aged 40-55 years in good health and CMV-seropositive. The sample taken for sequencing was PBMCs. The CDR3: CASSPDGSSGEQYF. The CDR3 bases are TGTGCTAGCAGCCCGGACGGAAGCTCGGGGGAGCAGTACTTC.